Below, 24 T cell receptor beta chains from the same sample are listed, as sequenced in a study of control samples from healthy donors and cancer patients. Clones were sequenced by immunoSEQ multiplex PCR, and TCRdb holds only the in-frame ones, with some missing. The table includes about 54,000 clones, 95% to 96% detected once. The sample comprised blood. The receptors stem from a woman aged 25 to 39 in good health.

The CDR3 sequence: CASRDGLVREQFF. In DNA form, the CDR3 reads TGTGCCAGCAGAGACGGTTTAGTCCGTGAGCAGTTCTTC. The chain links TRBV27 to TRBJ2-1; no definite D call. Deletions cut 6 bases from V and 9 bases from J, with 15 bases between. The CDR3 covers 13 residues. Germline CDR1 and CDR2: MNHEY and SMNVEV (reference sequence).

The CDR3 region has the DNA TGTGCCACCAGGAGGGGAGGGGGTCTGGAGCAGTTCTTC. It codes for CATRRGGGLEQFF. This chain connects TRBV24-1 to TRBJ2-1, with TRBD2 as a possible D gene (7 bases). Trimming left V 7 bases short and J 10 bases short, with 16 bases between. The CDR3 is 13 amino acids. Germline V gene lookup returns CDR1 KGHDR and CDR2 SFDVKD.

The chain is built from TRBV9 and TRBJ1-2; TRBD1 aligns across 7 bases. CDR3 size: 16 residues. With V trimmed by 0 bases and J by 4 bases, 9 bases remained unmatched. From germline, CDR1 is SGDLS and CDR2 YYNGEE. CDR3 nucleotides: TGTGCCAGCAGCGTAGGACGGACAGGCCCAAGCTATGGCTACACCTTC. Amino acid sequence: CASSVGRTGPSYGYTF. Full variable domain (rest looked up from reference TRBV9 and TRBJ1-2): DSGVTQTPKHLITATGQRVTLRCSPRSGDLSVYWYQQSLDQGLQFLIQYYNGEERAKGNILERFSAQQFPDLHSELNLSSLELGDSALYFCASSVGRTGPSYGYTFGSGTRLTVV.

The rearrangement uses TRBV4-1 and TRBJ1-5; D gene ambiguous. This CDR3 is built from 14 residues. Germline-derived CDR1 and CDR2 are MGHRA and YSYEKL. Deletions cut 1 base from V and 7 bases from J, with 11 bases between. CDR3 amino acids: CASSQGNGVQPQHF. The CDR3 nucleotides are TGCGCCAGCAGCCAAGGTAACGGGGTCCAGCCCCAGCATTTT.

The chain joins TRBV28 to TRBJ2-1; D is uncertain. The CDR3 contains 12 residues. V lost 3 bases and J 5 bases, leaving 5 bases between the germline ends. The germline gives CDR1 MDHEN, CDR2 SYDVKM. The CDR3 spells CASSLWDNEQFF. The CDR3 DNA is TGTGCCAGCAGTTTGTGGGACAATGAGCAGTTCTTC.

A word on this clone: This specimen includes other DNA sequences encoding the same CDR3. The CDR3 loop is CASSVGSGTEAFF. CDR3 nucleotides: TGTGCCAGCAGCGTGGGTTCAGGGACTGAAGCTTTCTTT. The chain carries TRBV9 and TRBJ1-1; weak D call: TRBD1 (5 bases). In germline, CDR1 is SGDLS, CDR2 YYNGEE. The V end lost 2 bases, the J end lost 5 bases, and 10 bases lay between the germline ends. The CDR3 loop spans 13 amino acids.

The genes are TRBV27 and TRBJ1-6; D unclear. Per germline, CDR1 MNHEY and CDR2 SMNVEV (reference sequence). The CDR3 consists of 16 residues. The V gene lost 2 bases and the J gene lost 9 bases, with 17 bases spanning the gap. CDR3 protein: CASSLGDGRVGSPLHF. CDR3 nucleotides: TGTGCCAGCAGTTTAGGCGACGGCCGGGTGGGTTCACCCCTCCACTTT.

V gene TRBV19 combines with J gene TRBJ1-3; the D is unclear. This CDR3 has 13 residues. Germline V gene sequence: CDR1 LNHDA, CDR2 SQIVND (reference sequence). V gave up 4 bases and J gave up 0 bases, with 4 bases separating them. CDR3 sequence: CASSSSSGNTIYF. In DNA form, the CDR3 reads TGTGCCAGTAGTAGCAGCTCTGGAAACACCATATATTTT.

The chain has TRBV2 and TRBJ1-1; 9 bases fit TRBD1. The CDR3 sequence is 15 residues long. The trim removed 8 bases at V and 5 bases at J, leaving 12 bases unmatched. Germline CDR1 and CDR2: SNHLY and FYNNEI. The CDR3 loop is CASDSGQGSLTEAFF. The CDR3 DNA follows: TGTGCCAGCGATTCGGGACAGGGAAGTTTAACTGAAGCTTTCTTT.

This chain uses TRBV24-1 with TRBJ2-7; D is possibly TRBD1 (6 bases). Trimming removed 2 bases at V and 2 bases at J, with 9 bases between. The CDR3 is 14 residues long. Germline CDR1 KGHDR, CDR2 SFDVKD. The chain's CDR3 is CATSDSQGPYEQYF. Written as DNA, the CDR3 is TGTGCCACCAGTGATTCACAGGGCCCCTACGAGCAGTACTTC.

This sequence joins TRBV9 and TRBJ1-1, with D tentatively TRBD1 (5 bases). This CDR3 spans 15 amino acids. Germline V CDR1 and CDR2: SGDLS, YYNGEE. The germline V and J ends were trimmed by 4 bases and 3 bases, with 16 bases remaining between them. CDR3 DNA: TGTGCCAGCAGCCCGAAGCGGGGGGGGGACACTGAAGCTTTCTTT. It codes for CASSPKRGGDTEAFF.

This chain joins TRBV10-3 and TRBJ1-1; 8 bases align to TRBD1. Germline-derived CDR1 and CDR2 are ENHRY and SYGVKD. This CDR3 has 14 residues. Losses at the gene ends were 4 bases for V and 1 base for J; bases not matched to a gene: 2. CDR3 loop: CAISGTGQNTEAFF. CDR3 nucleotide sequence: TGTGCCATCAGTGGGACAGGGCAGAACACTGAAGCTTTCTTT.

The chain joins TRBV28 to TRBJ2-5, with 9 bases lining up with TRBD1. This CDR3 comprises 16 residues. With V trimmed by 6 bases and J by 5 bases, 13 bases remained unmatched. The V gene's germline CDR1 is MDHEN and CDR2 SYDVKM. CDR3 region: CASSRITGGLAETQYF. The DNA for the CDR3 is TGTGCCAGCAGCCGAATTACAGGGGGCTTAGCGGAGACCCAGTACTTC.

The chain joins TRBV30 to TRBJ1-1, with D unresolved. Germline V gene data show CDR1 as GTSNPN and CDR2 as SVGIG (reference sequence). The CDR3 is made up of 14 amino acids. V was trimmed by 0 bases and J by 1 base, leaving 9 bases between them. The CDR3 reads CAWSVGRENTEAFF. The DNA for the CDR3 is TGTGCCTGGAGTGTGGGGAGGGAGAACACTGAAGCTTTCTTT.

CDR3 loop: CASSQDSPAYGYTF. The CDR3 region has the DNA TGCGCCAGCAGCCAAGACTCCCCCGCCTATGGCTACACCTTC. The chain joins TRBV4-1 to TRBJ1-2; D remains unclear. Trimming cost V 0 bases and J 4 bases, with 9 bases left between them. This CDR3 is 14 amino acids long. Germline-derived CDR1 and CDR2 are MGHRA and YSYEKL.

J is TRBJ2-7 and V is TRBV2; 9 nucleotides align to TRBD1. Losses at the gene ends were 6 bases for V and 3 bases for J; bases not matched to a gene: 3. This CDR3 comprises 13 residues. The germline CDR1 and CDR2 sequences are SNHLY and FYNNEI. The CDR3: CASRGQGFYEQYF. Here the CDR3 DNA reads TGTGCCAGCAGGGGACAGGGATTCTACGAGCAGTACTTC.

Notes on this clone: This sample includes further DNA sequences coding for the same CDR3. The chain is built from TRBV5-1 and TRBJ1-5; 7 bases are a match to TRBD1. This CDR3 has 14 residues. With V trimmed by 0 bases and J by 6 bases, 3 bases remained unmatched. Per the germline V gene, CDR1 is SGHRS and CDR2 is YFSETQ. The DNA of the CDR3 is TGCGCCAGCAGCTTGGAAGGGGGCGGTCAGCCCCAGCATTTT. Its translation is CASSLEGGGQPQHF.

This clone occurred once. The rearrangement uses TRBV29-1 and TRBJ1-3, with TRBD1 identical over 7 bases. The CDR3 covers 14 residues. Germline lookup yields CDR1 SQVTM and CDR2 ANQGSEA. Trimming took 4 bases from V and 3 from J; bases not matched to a gene: 6. CDR3 bases: TGCAGCGTTGCGCCGACAGGGAGTGGAAACACCATATATTTT. This encodes CSVAPTGSGNTIYF.

The rearrangement joins TRBV5-1 to TRBJ1-1; TRBD1 matches at 7 bases. The V gene end was trimmed by 5 bases and the J gene end by 0 bases; junction bases not matched to a gene: 13. From germline, CDR1 is SGHRS and CDR2 YFSETQ. The CDR3 sequence is 17 residues long. CDR3 residues: CASSSGDRPDMNTEAFF. In nucleotides, the CDR3 is TGCGCCAGCAGTTCTGGGGACAGACCCGATATGAACACTGAAGCTTTCTTT.

This clone was seen once. The chain uses TRBV7-9 and TRBJ1-2, with D possibly being TRBD1 (5 bases). V lost 5 bases and J lost 4, with 14 bases in between. Germline V gives CDR1 SEHNR, CDR2 FQNEAQ (reference sequence). The CDR3 sequence is 14 residues long. CDR3 in amino acids: CASSPPGESYGYTF. As DNA, the CDR3 is TGTGCCAGCAGCCCGCCGGGGGAATCCTATGGCTACACCTTC.

The V call is TRBV28, the J call TRBJ2-5, with 8 nucleotides matching TRBD1. The CDR3 sequence is 15 residues long. Trimming took 3 bases from V and 5 from J; bases not matched to a gene: 8. Germline CDR1 and CDR2: MDHEN and SYDVKM. The CDR3 spells CASSFPDRGYETQYF. As DNA, the CDR3 is TGTGCCAGCAGTTTCCCCGACAGGGGTTACGAGACCCAGTACTTC.

A word on this clone: Other DNA variants within this sample encode the same CDR3. This chain links TRBV24-1 with TRBJ1-3; D not resolved. V was trimmed by 4 bases and J by 4 bases, leaving 1 base between them. The CDR3 consists of 11 residues. The germline CDR1 and CDR2 sequences are KGHDR and SFDVKD. The CDR3 bases are TGTGCCACCAGTGACGGAAACACCATATATTTT. This gives the protein CATSDGNTIYF.

The chain uses TRBV12-1 and TRBJ2-1; the table's D call of TRBD2 was not tested on the DNA. TRBV12-1 is described as a pseudogene. The CDR3 is 16 residues long. This chain's CDR3 is CASSPRGGTPYNEQFF. The CDR3 DNA is TGTGCCAGCAGCCCTCGGGGCGGGACCCCCTACAATGAGCAGTTCTTC.

In the case of this clone: Other DNA sequences from this sample encode an identical CDR3 as well. J is TRBJ1-2 and V is TRBV28; D ambiguous. From germline, CDR1 is MDHEN and CDR2 SYDVKM. Deletions cut 2 bases from V and 3 bases from J, with 7 bases between. The CDR3 is 13 amino acids. CDR3 residues: CASSLSGDYGYTF. The CDR3 nucleotides are TGTGCCAGCAGTTTAAGCGGGGACTATGGCTACACCTTC.